The 28 T cell receptor beta chains reported below all come from one sample, sequenced in a study of T cells in Graves' hyperthyroidism and ophthalmopathy. Amplified regions were TCR beta CDR3 sequences from RNA transcripts. First-round RT-PCR of the TCR CDR3 relied on the HTBI primer set. TCRdb redid the calling of the multiplex PCR reads with MiXCR, one entry per CDR3 protein. The table includes around 800,000 distinct CDR3 sequences, 35% to 45% detected once. Sequenced material: blood. These TCRs come from a man aged 18 to 29 with Graves' hyperthyroidism.

This clonotype turned up a few times. The chain is built from TRBV13 and TRBJ2-7, with TRBD1 identical over 7 bases. Germline-derived CDR1 and CDR2 are PRHDT and FYEKMQ (reference sequence). There are 13 residues in the CDR3. V shed 10 bases, J shed 6 bases, and the junction held 12 bases outside the gene matches. The CDR3 reads CATSTGTAGEQYF. The CDR3, as DNA: TGTGCCACCTCAACCGGGACAGCTGGCGAGCAGTACTTC.

With regard to this clonotype: Given a much more abundant clone one base away, this may be a read error. V is TRBV12-3 or TRBV12-4 and J is TRBJ1-6; maybe TRBD1 (5 bases). The CDR3 is made up of 14 amino acids. CDR3 sequence (DNA): TGTGCCAGCAGTTTAAGACAGAACAATTCACCCCCCCACTTT. This gives the protein CASSLRQNNSPPHF.

The chain employs TRBV2 and TRBJ1-5; D is perhaps TRBD1 (5 bases). Germline V gives CDR1 SNHLY, CDR2 FYNNEI. Trimming removed 4 bases from V and 1 base from J, with 11 bases in between. The CDR3 sequence is 15 residues long. The CDR3 spells CASSVRGESNQPQHF. Here the CDR3 DNA reads TGTGCCAGCAGTGTTCGGGGGGAGAGCAATCAGCCCCAGCATTTT.

This clonotype was observed many times. The rearrangement links TRBV25-1 to TRBJ2-7; 8 nucleotides line up with TRBD1. Germline V lookup: CDR1 MGHDK, CDR2 SYGVNS. J lost 5 bases, V lost 6 bases, and 6 bases had no gene match. The CDR3 is made up of 13 amino acids. The CDR3 sequence: CASSRTGSHEQYF. CDR3 sequence (DNA): TGTGCCAGCAGCAGGACAGGGAGCCACGAGCAGTACTTC.

This clonotype has just a few counts. The V gene is TRBV11-2, the J gene TRBJ2-7; D is perhaps TRBD1 (5 bases). This CDR3 spans 13 amino acids. Germline CDR1 reads SGHAT; CDR2 reads FQNNGV. The V gene lost 6 bases and the J gene lost 1 base, with 10 bases spanning the gap. The chain's CDR3 is CASSSTESYEQYF. Written as DNA, the CDR3 is TGTGCCAGCAGTTCGACAGAGTCCTACGAGCAGTACTTC.

This rearrangement joins TRBV20-1 to TRBJ1-2, with D perhaps matching TRBD1 (5 bases). Germline assignment: CDR1 DFQATT and CDR2 SNEGSKA (reference sequence). The CDR3 is 12 amino acids. The V end was cut by 6 bases, the J end by 4 bases, with 12 bases between. CDR3 bases: TGCAGTGCCTTGAGGGGCAGCTATGGCTACACCTTC. This sequence encodes CSALRGSYGYTF.

In its sample, this clonotype was seen many times. The genes are TRBV24-1 and TRBJ2-2; 7 bases are a match to TRBD1. The CDR3 covers 15 residues. CDR1 and CDR2 (germline): KGHDR, SFDVKD. The V and J ends lost 5 bases and 5 bases, in that order; junction bases with no gene match: 7. CDR3 sequence: CATSGGQLETGELFF. The CDR3 nucleotides read TGTGCCACCAGTGGGGGACAGTTGGAGACCGGGGAGCTGTTTTTT.

This chain connects TRBV10-3 to TRBJ1-4; 9 nucleotides agree with TRBD1. V shed 10 bases, J shed 0 bases, and the junction held 6 bases outside the gene matches. Germline CDR1 is ENHRY and CDR2 is SYGVKD. This CDR3 has 15 residues. CDR3 in amino acids: CATGTGISTNEKLFF. The CDR3 DNA reads TGTGCCACCGGGACAGGGATATCAACTAATGAAAAACTGTTTTTT.

Many counts were recorded for this clonotype. The gene calls are TRBV7-2 and TRBJ1-2, with D perhaps matching TRBD1 (6 bases). The CDR3 has 16 amino acids. From germline, CDR1 is SGHTA and CDR2 FQGNSA. The V gene lost 4 bases and the J gene lost 1 base, with 16 bases spanning the gap. CDR3 in amino acids: CASSSQNRALNYGYTF. The CDR3 DNA reads TGTGCCAGCAGCTCCCAGAACAGGGCCCTTAACTATGGCTACACCTTC.

Of note for this clonotype: A much larger clone lies a single base off, so this may be a read error. This chain joins TRBV7-9 and TRBJ1-1; D is unresolved. This CDR3 region has 12 residues. Germline V lookup: CDR1 SEHNR, CDR2 FQNEAQ (reference sequence). For the CDR3, the DNA is TGTGCCAGCGGCTTAGAGCTGGGCAAAGCTTTCTTT. It specifies CASGLELGKAFF.

In its sample, this clonotype was seen a few times. The CDR3: CASSVAAGGIGELFF. DNA of the CDR3: TGTGCCAGCAGCGTAGCTGCGGGAGGAATCGGGGAGCTGTTTTTT. The genes are TRBV11-3 and TRBJ2-2; 8 nucleotides agree with TRBD2. V shed 5 bases, J shed 7 bases, and the junction held 9 bases outside the gene matches. The CDR3 consists of 15 residues. The V gene's germline CDR1 is SGHNT and CDR2 YENEEA.

This clonotype has at least ten counts. The chain uses TRBV19 and TRBJ2-7; D is ambiguous. The CDR3 is made up of 13 amino acids. V lost 8 bases to trimming and J lost 5 bases, with 16 bases between them. The germline V gene has CDR1 LNHDA and CDR2 SQIVND (reference sequence). The CDR3 here is CASRNAGSDEQYF. CDR3 coding DNA: TGTGCCAGTCGTAACGCCGGGTCCGACGAGCAGTACTTC.

The sample holds many counts of this clonotype. V gene TRBV10-2 combines with J gene TRBJ2-2; D is ambiguous. Trimming removed 8 bases at V and 5 bases at J, with 6 bases between. Germline CDR1 and CDR2: WSHSY and SAAADI. The CDR3 sequence is 11 residues long. This CDR3 reads CASRVTGELFF. The CDR3 coding sequence is TGCGCCAGCCGGGTAACCGGGGAGCTGTTTTTT.

CDR3 coding DNA: TGTGCCAGCAGCTTAGCGCCTAGGGAGGTTCTCTATGCTGGAAACACCATATATTTT. Encoded protein: CASSLAPREVLYAGNTIYF. The chain has TRBV7-8 and TRBJ1-3, with D unresolved. The CDR3 is made up of 19 amino acids. The V end lost 0 bases, the J end lost 2 bases, and 20 bases lay between the germline ends. The germline V gene encodes CDR1 SGHVS and CDR2 FQNEAQ. Together with reference TRBV7-8 and TRBJ1-3, the CDR3 gives the full variable domain: GAGVSQSPRYKVAKRGQDVALRCDPISGHVSLFWYQQALGQGPEFLTYFQNEAQLDKSGLPSDRFFAERPEGSVSTLKIQRTQQEDSAVYLCASSLAPREVLYAGNTIYFGEGSWLTVV.

This clonotype was detected only once. Sequence at one end of the junction differs from germline and may be a read error. The V call is TRBV7-6, the J call TRBJ2-7, with no clear D. The length of the CDR3 is 16 residues. Germline CDR1 SGHVS, CDR2 FNYEAQ. CDR3 sequence: CASSLDRSGYSYKQYF. In DNA form, the CDR3 reads TGTGCCAGCAGCTTAGATCGTTCTGGCTACTCCTACAAGCAGTACTTC.

This clonotype occurred once. The chain is built from TRBV6-5 and TRBJ2-5; D remains ambiguous. Germline loops: CDR1 MNHEY, CDR2 SVGAGI. The CDR3 spans 14 residues. Deletions cut 4 bases from V and 1 base from J, with 10 bases between. The CDR3 sequence is CASSCSMIQETQYF. Here the CDR3 DNA reads TGTGCCAGCAGTTGCTCTATGATCCAAGAGACCCAGTACTTC.

In the case of this clonotype: In this CDR3 the conserved last residue, phenylalanine or tryptophan, is missing, so a read error is likely. No DNA is shown, since the ends of the CDR3 on it are uncertain; the CDR3 is the one TCRdb lists. The chain is built from TRBV10-3 and TRBJ2-2; the D call in the table, TRBD2, was not verified against the DNA. Inclusive of both ends, the CDR3 amounts to 16 amino acids. In germline, CDR1 is ENHRY, CDR2 SYGVKD. CDR3 loop: CAISPSGIGNTGELCQ.

As concerns this clonotype: This clone may be a read error of a much larger clone one base away. The V and J genes are TRBV12-3 or TRBV12-4 and TRBJ1-6; TRBD1 is a possible D gene (5 bases). CDR3 length equals 11 residues. CDR3 nucleotides: TGTGTCAGCAGTTTTGGGGGGCCCCTCCACTTT. This encodes CVSSFGGPLHF.

This chain links TRBV2 with TRBJ2-2; D might be TRBD2 (5 bases). The CDR3 is 15 amino acids. V lost 8 bases, J lost 2 bases, and 15 bases lay in between. CDR1 is SNHLY, CDR2 FYNNEI, per germline. CDR3 amino acids: CASAEGGGNTGELFF. CDR3 sequence (DNA): TGTGCCAGCGCCGAGGGTGGCGGCAACACCGGGGAGCTGTTTTTT. Filled out from reference TRBV2 and TRBJ2-2, the complete variable domain reads EPEVTQTPSHQVTQMGQEVILRCVPISNHLYFYWYRQILGQKVEFLVSFYNNEISEKSEIFDDQFSVERPDGSNFTLKIRSTKLEDSAMYFCASAEGGGNTGELFFGEGSRLTVL.

This chain joins TRBV7-2 and TRBJ1-1, with 8 positions matching TRBD1. There are 15 residues in the CDR3. CDR1 is SGHTA and CDR2 is FQGNSA in the germline V gene. V shed 5 bases, J shed 5 bases, and the junction held 10 bases outside the gene matches. This chain's CDR3 is CASSETRGLGTEAFF. The CDR3 DNA sequence: TGTGCCAGCAGCGAAACCAGGGGGCTCGGGACTGAAGCTTTCTTT.

This clonotype was observed a few times. The rearrangement links TRBV5-1 to TRBJ2-7; D gene ambiguous. The ends were cut back, 0 bases at V and 3 bases at J, with 10 bases in the middle. The germline gives CDR1 SGHRS, CDR2 YFSETQ. The CDR3 covers 14 residues. This CDR3 is CASSLVVANYEQYF. The CDR3, as DNA: TGCGCCAGCAGCTTGGTTGTTGCCAACTACGAGCAGTACTTC.

This clonotype came up many times. The V gene is TRBV9, the J gene TRBJ2-5; maybe TRBD2 (6 bases). The CDR3 covers 15 residues. Germline-derived CDR1 and CDR2 are SGDLS and YYNGEE. Trimming removed 0 bases at V and 0 bases at J, with 9 bases between. The CDR3 reads CASSVGPSDQETQYF. For the CDR3, the DNA is TGTGCCAGCAGCGTAGGCCCTAGCGACCAAGAGACCCAGTACTTC.

J is TRBJ2-7 and V is TRBV7-8; D ambiguous. CDR3 length: 14 amino acids. Per the germline V gene, CDR1 is SGHVS and CDR2 is FQNEAQ. Trimming took off 6 bases at V and 2 bases at J, with 14 bases between the two ends. The CDR3 DNA sequence: TGTGCCAGCAGACTCCCGGCGGTGACCTACGAGCAGTACTTC. As protein: CASRLPAVTYEQYF.

This clonotype was seen at least ten times. The chain recombines TRBV2 with TRBJ1-5; possibly TRBD1 for D (5 bases). The length of the CDR3 is 11 residues. Trimming shortened V by 6 bases and J by 8 bases, and 8 bases separated the two germline ends. Germline-derived CDR1 and CDR2 are SNHLY and FYNNEI. The CDR3 spells CASSLGEPQHF. In nucleotides, the CDR3 is TGTGCCAGCAGCCTAGGGGAGCCCCAGCATTTT. The full variable domain, with the rest looked up from reference TRBV2 and TRBJ1-5, is EPEVTQTPSHQVTQMGQEVILRCVPISNHLYFYWYRQILGQKVEFLVSFYNNEISEKSEIFDDQFSVERPDGSNFTLKIRSTKLEDSAMYFCASSLGEPQHFGDGTRLSIL.

This clonotype was picked up many times. The chain joins TRBV20-1 to TRBJ1-1; no reliable D call. The CDR3 length is 13 residues. Trimming removed 0 bases at V and 1 base at J, with 6 bases between. The germline V gene has CDR1 DFQATT and CDR2 SNEGSKA (reference sequence). CDR3: CSAREEGNTEAFF. CDR3 DNA: TGCAGTGCTAGAGAGGAGGGGAACACTGAAGCTTTCTTT.

This clonotype came up a few times. This chain joins TRBV18 and TRBJ2-7, with D perhaps being TRBD1 or TRBD2 (5 bases each). Looked up from germline, CDR1 is KGHSH and CDR2 is LQKENI. CDR3 length: 13 amino acids. Trimming took 4 bases from V and 3 from J, leaving 10 bases between them. CDR3 DNA sequence: TGTGCCAGCTCACTCCGGGACGGCTACGAGCAGTACTTC. Protein: CASSLRDGYEQYF.

This clonotype has a count of ten or more. The rearrangement uses TRBV9 and TRBJ1-3; TRBD1 agrees at 8 bases. The CDR3 has 15 amino acids. Looked up from germline, CDR1 is SGDLS and CDR2 is YYNGEE. The junction had 7 bases not matched to a gene; V was cut back by 0 bases and J by 8 bases. The chain's CDR3 is CASSVVGQGGYTIYF. In DNA, the CDR3 is TGTGCCAGCAGCGTAGTAGGACAGGGCGGATACACCATATATTTT.

The CDR3 reads CASSFRPGQGARYNSPLHF. CDR3 bases: TGTGCCAGCAGCTTCCGTCCGGGACAGGGGGCGCGGTATAATTCACCCCTCCACTTT. The V and J genes are TRBV9 and TRBJ1-6; 12 nucleotides line up with TRBD1. Germline-derived CDR1 and CDR2 are SGDLS and YYNGEE. The V gene end was trimmed by 4 bases and the J gene end by 4 bases; junction bases not matched to a gene: 12. CDR3 size: 19 residues.